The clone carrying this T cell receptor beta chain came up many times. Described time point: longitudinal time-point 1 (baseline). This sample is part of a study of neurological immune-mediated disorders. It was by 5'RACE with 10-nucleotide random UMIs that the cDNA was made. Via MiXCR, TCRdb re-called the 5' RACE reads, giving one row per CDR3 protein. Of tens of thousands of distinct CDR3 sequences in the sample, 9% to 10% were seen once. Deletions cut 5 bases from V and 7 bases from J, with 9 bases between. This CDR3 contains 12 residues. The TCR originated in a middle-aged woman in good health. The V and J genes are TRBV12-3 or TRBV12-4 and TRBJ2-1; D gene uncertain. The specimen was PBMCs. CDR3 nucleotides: TGTGCCAGCAGTGCGTTTGGGAATGAGCAGTTCTTC. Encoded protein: CASSAFGNEQFF.